One sample yielded the 11 T cell receptor beta chains listed below, sequenced in a study of Graves' ophthalmopathy and Graves' hyperthyroidism. Using RNA transcripts, the TCR beta CDR3 regions were amplified. RT-PCR with HTBI primers came first, then second-round multiplex PCR. One entry per CDR3 protein results from TCRdb running MiXCR on the multiplex PCR reads. Among 600,000 to 650,000 distinct CDR3 sequences, about a fifth were seen once, and the ten largest hold roughly 6.9%. The source material was peripheral blood. These receptors originate from a woman between 18 and 29 years old with stable Graves' hyperthyroidism. Some clones in this sample may be carry-over from other donors' samples.

V and J are TRBV18 and TRBJ2-5, with TRBD1 as a possible D gene (5 bases). Germline V gene data show CDR1 as KGHSH and CDR2 as LQKENI. The germline V and J ends were trimmed by 3 bases and 4 bases, with 12 bases remaining between them. This CDR3 is built from 14 residues. This CDR3 is CASSPGWGPETQYF. CDR3 nucleotides: TGTGCCAGCTCACCCGGTTGGGGCCCAGAGACCCAGTACTTC. The full variable domain, with the rest looked up from reference TRBV18 and TRBJ2-5, is NAGVMQNPRHLVRRRGQEARLRCSPMKGHSHVYWYRQLPEEGLKFMVYLQKENIIDESGMPKERFSAEFPKEGPSILRIQQVVRGDSAAYFCASSPGWGPETQYFGPGTRLLVL.

This clonotype came up many times. CDR3 nucleotide sequence: TGCGCCAGCAGCGAGACACAGGGATATGGCTACACCTTC. Translating gives CASSETQGYGYTF. The V and J genes are TRBV5-1 and TRBJ1-2, with a possible D match to TRBD1 (6 bases). Germline V gives CDR1 SGHRS, CDR2 YFSETQ. The ends were cut back, 4 bases at V and 5 bases at J, with 12 bases in the middle. This CDR3 contains 13 residues.

At least ten counts were recorded for this clonotype. V is TRBV11-3 and J is TRBJ1-2; 9 bases match TRBD1. V gave up 1 base and J gave up 3 bases; unmatched junction bases: 6. In germline, CDR1 is SGHNT, CDR2 YENEEA. CDR3 length: 16 residues. The CDR3 region is CASSLVSGQGYYGYTF. The DNA for the CDR3 is TGTGCCAGCAGCTTAGTTTCCGGACAGGGGTACTATGGCTACACCTTC.

The chain is built from TRBV4-2 and TRBJ2-2; tentatively, D is TRBD2 (5 bases). With 0 bases removed from V and 0 bases from J, the gap between germline ends came to 11 bases. Looked up from germline, CDR1 is LGHNA and CDR2 is YNFKEQ. The CDR3 extends over 17 amino acids. The CDR3 DNA reads TGTGCCAGCAGCCAAGAAGCTCTAGCCGCGAACACCGGGGAGCTGTTTTTT. As protein: CASSQEALAANTGELFF.

This chain connects TRBV28 to TRBJ2-7, with D possibly being TRBD1 (5 bases). Trimming took off 5 bases at V and 6 bases at J, with 11 bases between the two ends. Germline V gene sequence: CDR1 MDHEN, CDR2 SYDVKM. CDR3 length: 12 residues. Written as DNA, the CDR3 is TGTGCCAGCAGTCCACAGACAGTCGAGCAGTACTTC. Its translation: CASSPQTVEQYF.

This clonotype has at least ten counts. This rearrangement joins TRBV11-2 to TRBJ1-1; D gene unclear. The CDR3 is 14 residues long. The germline V gene encodes CDR1 SGHAT and CDR2 FQNNGV. Trimming left V 6 bases short and J 1 base short, with 12 bases between. DNA of the CDR3: TGTGCCAGCAGGCCTACGGCGGAGAACACTGAAGCTTTCTTT. Translation: CASRPTAENTEAFF.

This clonotype has ten or more counts. The chain recombines TRBV2 with TRBJ1-1; maybe TRBD1 (6 bases). The CDR3 spans 13 residues. Trimming shortened V by 6 bases and J by 11 bases, and 19 bases separated the two germline ends. Germline V gene sequence: CDR1 SNHLY, CDR2 FYNNEI. CDR3 loop: CASRETGRHGAFF. CDR3 DNA: TGTGCCAGCAGAGAAACAGGGCGACACGGGGCTTTCTTT.

This rearrangement joins TRBV24-1 to TRBJ2-7; TRBD1 matches 8 bases. CDR3 length: 17 amino acids. The V and J ends lost 9 bases and 0 bases, in that order; junction bases with no gene match: 15. Germline assignment: CDR1 KGHDR and CDR2 SFDVKD. CDR3 nucleotides: TGTGCCACCTGTAACCTTTTGACAGGGGCGAGCTCCTACGAGCAGTACTTC. Translation gives CATCNLLTGASSYEQYF.

This clonotype was counted only a few times. The V gene is TRBV15, the J gene TRBJ1-2; TRBD1 agrees at 10 bases. The CDR3 consists of 17 residues. The junction had 8 bases not matched to a gene; V was cut back by 0 bases and J by 4 bases. CDR1 is LNHNV, CDR2 YYDKDF, per germline (reference sequence). The CDR3 region is CATSRDKMGQGFYGYTF. In DNA, the CDR3 is TGTGCCACCAGCAGAGATAAGATGGGACAGGGGTTCTATGGCTACACCTTC.

There are many counts of this clonotype. This chain joins TRBV4-1 and TRBJ1-2; D remains unclear. Germline V gene sequence: CDR1 MGHRA, CDR2 YSYEKL. V was trimmed by 0 bases and J by 5 bases, leaving 16 bases between them. CDR3 length equals 16 residues. The CDR3 DNA is TGCGCCAGCAGCCAAGAATGGGCGGAGGTGGTGTATGGCTACACCTTC. Protein sequence: CASSQEWAEVVYGYTF.

The sample holds many counts of this clonotype. This sequence joins TRBV2 and TRBJ1-3, with D uncertain. CDR1 is SNHLY, CDR2 FYNNEI, per germline. CDR3 size: 20 residues. V was shortened by 0 bases and J by 0 bases, with 21 bases between the two germline ends. The CDR3 DNA reads TGTGCCAGCAGTGAAGCCCGGTATCGGCAAGTCAAAAGCTCTGGAAACACCATATATTTT. It specifies CASSEARYRQVKSSGNTIYF.